The rows below give T cell receptor beta chains drawn from one sample of a study of blood T cell repertoires in COVID-19. TCRdb's table, derived via immunoSEQ multiplex PCR, lists solely in-frame clones and lacks some. The sample lists 60,000 to 80,000 clones; approximately 78% were seen once. The sample consisted of PBMCs or T cells enriched from blood (not recorded which). These receptors were collected from a woman aged 35 to 49 with acute COVID-19. Both conserved end residues are part of each CDR3. D genes are given only for firm matches. The size field is filled for only some rows; it gives once, few, many or a size class.

CASSEHRGFSGTEAFF	TGTGCCAGCAGTGAGCACAGGGGCTTCTCAGGGACTGAAGCTTTCTTT	TRBJ1-1	TRBD1	NA	TRBV6-1
CASSEQSSYNEQFF	TGTGCCAGTAGTGAACAGAGCTCCTACAATGAGCAGTTCTTC	TRBJ2-1	NA	NA	TRBV19
CASSERGLAGFANTGELFF	TGTGCCAGCAGCGAAAGAGGACTAGCGGGGTTCGCGAACACCGGGGAGCTGTTTTTT	TRBJ2-2	TRBD2	NA	TRBV7-3
CASSQDRIGGIYGYTF	TGTGCCAGCAGCCAAGATCGGATAGGGGGTATCTATGGCTACACCTTC	TRBJ1-2	NA	NA	TRBV14
CASSSNPDSNTGELFF	TGTGCCAGCAGTTCCAACCCCGACAGTAACACCGGGGAGCTGTTTTTT	TRBJ2-2	NA	NA	TRBV5-4
CASSPSGRGETQYF	TGTGCCAGCAGCCCAAGCGGGAGGGGAGAGACCCAGTACTTC	TRBJ2-5	TRBD2	NA	TRBV27
CASRTAGQGPYGYTF	TGTGCCAGCAGAACAGCGGGACAGGGCCCCTATGGCTACACCTTC	TRBJ1-2	TRBD1	few	TRBV28
CASSPLTQGGTPEAFF	TGTGCCAGCTCACCATTAACCCAAGGGGGAACCCCTGAAGCTTTCTTT	TRBJ1-1	NA	NA	TRBV18
CASSSSSGRASGELFF	TGTGCCAGCAGCTCCAGTAGCGGGAGGGCCTCCGGGGAGCTGTTTTTT	TRBJ2-2	TRBD2	NA	TRBV7-9
CASRLGTGIGYGYTF	TGTGCCAGCAGGCTCGGGACAGGGATCGGCTATGGCTACACCTTC	TRBJ1-2	TRBD1	NA	TRBV11-2
CASSHPDRGNTEAFF	TGTGCCAGCAGCCACCCAGACAGGGGGAACACTGAAGCTTTCTTT	TRBJ1-1	TRBD1	NA	TRBV3-1/TRBV3-2
CASSQVGGVTSGGPLKDTQYF	TGTGCCAGCAGCCAAGTGGGAGGGGTGACTAGCGGGGGCCCTCTTAAAGATACGCAGTATTTT	TRBJ2-3	TRBD2	NA	TRBV3-1/TRBV3-2
CASSLAPGGPYNEQFF	TGCGCCAGCAGCTTGGCCCCGGGGGGGCCCTACAATGAGCAGTTCTTC	TRBJ2-1	TRBD2	NA	TRBV5-1
CASSPGTGSYNEQFF	TGTGCCAGCAGTCCCGGGACAGGGTCCTACAATGAGCAGTTCTTC	TRBJ2-1	TRBD1	NA	TRBV6-4
CASSPFTGSGSPLHF	TGCGCCAGCAGCCCCTTCACAGGGTCGGGCTCACCCCTCCACTTT	TRBJ1-6	NA	NA	TRBV4-1
CASSRDYGVDEQFF	TGTGCCAGCTCCAGGGATTATGGGGTGGATGAGCAGTTCTTC	TRBJ2-1	NA	NA	TRBV18
CASSSTLGSIYGYTF	TGCGCCAGCAGCAGCACCCTAGGCAGTATCTATGGCTACACCTTC	TRBJ1-2	NA	NA	TRBV5-1
CASKGDPGNTIYF	TGTGCCAGCAAGGGAGATCCGGGAAACACCATATATTTT	TRBJ1-3	NA	NA	TRBV6-5
CASSTRGNTYNEQFF	TGTGCCAGCAGTACCAGGGGGAACACCTACAATGAGCAGTTCTTC	TRBJ2-1	TRBD1	NA	TRBV28
CASSISSGGAWNEQFF	TGTGCCAGCAGCATCTCTAGCGGGGGGGCTTGGAATGAGCAGTTCTTC	TRBJ2-1	TRBD2	few	TRBV7-2
CASSFQNTEAFF	TGTGCCAGCAGCTTTCAGAACACTGAAGCTTTCTTT	TRBJ1-1	NA	NA	TRBV7-9
CASSSGTSGADTQYF	TGTGCCAGCAGTTCAGGGACTAGCGGCGCAGATACGCAGTATTTT	TRBJ2-3	TRBD2	NA	TRBV27
CASWERSSPLHF	TGTGCCAGCTGGGAGAGAAGTTCACCCCTCCACTTT	TRBJ1-6	NA	NA	TRBV27
CASSFTGMRYTEAFF	TGTGCCAGTAGTTTCACAGGGATGAGGTACACTGAAGCTTTCTTT	TRBJ1-1	NA	NA	TRBV19
CASREQGPDPEAFF	TGTGCCAGCAGAGAACAGGGGCCGGACCCTGAAGCTTTCTTT	TRBJ1-1	TRBD1	NA	TRBV2
CASSNSGSIRSGELFF	TGTGCCAGCAGCAATAGCGGGAGCATCCGATCCGGGGAGCTGTTTTTT	TRBJ2-2	TRBD2	NA	TRBV7-9
CASSGTGGPGEQFF	TGCGCCAGCAGCGGAACAGGGGGCCCGGGTGAGCAGTTCTTC	TRBJ2-1	TRBD1	NA	TRBV5-1
CASSQGPTNSPLHF	TGTGCCAGCAGCCAGGGGCCGACCAATTCACCCCTCCACTTT	TRBJ1-6	NA	NA	TRBV3-1/TRBV3-2
CASSSLTQGAFF	TGTGCCAGCAGTTCTTTGACCCAGGGAGCTTTCTTT	TRBJ1-1	NA	NA	TRBV28
CASSIGQTANYGYTF	TGTGCCAGTAGTATAGGACAGACAGCTAACTATGGCTACACCTTC	TRBJ1-2	NA	NA	TRBV19
CASSAHRDRGLRGEKLFF	TGTGCCAGCAGTGCCCACCGGGACAGGGGGCTAAGGGGTGAAAAACTGTTTTTT	TRBJ1-4	TRBD1	NA	TRBV27
CASRTDRGEKLFF	TGTGCCAGTAGAACTGACAGGGGAGAAAAACTGTTTTTT	TRBJ1-4	TRBD1	NA	TRBV19
CASNRDNQPQHF	TGTGCCAGCAATCGGGATAATCAGCCCCAGCATTTT	TRBJ1-5	NA	NA	TRBV2
CASSILAGGVADTQYF	TGTGCCAGCAGCATATTAGCGGGAGGCGTTGCAGATACGCAGTATTTT	TRBJ2-3	TRBD2	NA	TRBV11-2
CASSIDRGAGQPQHF	TGTGCCAGTAGTATAGATAGGGGCGCAGGCCAGCCCCAGCATTTT	TRBJ1-5	NA	NA	TRBV19
CSARGAGVVTEAFF	TGCAGCGCCCGAGGGGCAGGGGTGGTCACTGAAGCTTTCTTT	TRBJ1-1	NA	NA	TRBV29-1
CASSSQGLAGDEQYF	TGTGCCAGCAGTTCACAAGGACTAGCGGGAGACGAGCAGTACTTC	TRBJ2-7	TRBD2	medium-sized	TRBV2
CASRPSPGLARNEQFF	TGTGCCAGCAGACCATCTCCGGGACTAGCCCGCAATGAGCAGTTCTTC	TRBJ2-1	TRBD2	NA	TRBV7-2
CASSPRQARHGYTF	TGTGCCAGCAGCCCTAGACAGGCGCGACATGGCTACACCTTC	TRBJ1-2	NA	NA	TRBV5-6
CASSPQRGKRISEQFF	TGTGCCAGCAGTCCCCAGCGGGGGAAGAGGATCAGTGAGCAGTTCTTC	TRBJ2-1	TRBD2	NA	TRBV27
CASSFPSGRDFNNEQFF	TGTGCCAGCAGTTTCCCTTCGGGGCGGGATTTTAACAATGAGCAGTTCTTC	TRBJ2-1	NA	NA	TRBV28
CASSFAVSGAAWNTEAFF	TGTGCCAGCAGCTTTGCGGTTTCAGGGGCCGCCTGGAACACTGAAGCTTTCTTT	TRBJ1-1	NA	NA	TRBV5-4
CASGTYEQYF	TGTGCCAGCGGGACTTACGAGCAGTACTTC	TRBJ2-7	NA	NA	TRBV27
CASSWDRMLAKNIQYF	TGTGCCAGCAGTTGGGACAGGATGTTAGCCAAAAACATTCAGTACTTC	TRBJ2-4	TRBD1	NA	TRBV27
CASTRTGDSSGANVLTF	TGCGCCAGCACCCGGACAGGGGACTCCTCTGGGGCCAACGTCCTGACTTTC	TRBJ2-6	TRBD1	NA	TRBV5-1
CASSILTGNNEQFF	TGTGCCAGTAGTATACTGACTGGAAACAATGAGCAGTTCTTC	TRBJ2-1	NA	NA	TRBV19